The present T cell receptor beta chain was sequenced within a study of control samples from healthy donors and cancer patients. The method was immunoSEQ multiplex PCR; TCRdb's version includes in-frame clones alone and lacks a portion of them. The data show 90,000 to 140,000 clones, with 83% seen just once and 13% held by the top ten. Germline V gene sequence: CDR1 LNHDA, CDR2 SQIVND (reference sequence). The CDR3 runs to 14 residues. V gave up 6 bases and J gave up 5 bases, with 14 bases separating them. The chain uses TRBV19 and TRBJ1-5; tentative D call: TRBD1 (5 bases). The receptor was derived from a woman in her forties or fifties in good health. Source material: blood. In DNA, the CDR3 is TGTGCCAGTAGAGGCGGGACCGCTGATCAGCCCCAGCATTTT. Translating gives CASRGGTADQPQHF.